Listed below are T cell receptor beta chains from one sample, sequenced in a study of beta chain features in type 1 diabetes. Method: immunoSEQ multiplex PCR; TCRdb's copy keeps in-frame clones and lacks some. The profile covers 100,000 to 150,000 clones, with 16% appearing a single time and 2% to 2.5% taken by the ten largest. Sequencing used central memory CD4+ T cells from blood. The receptors were sampled from a man aged 25 to 40 with type 1 diabetes. Both conserved end residues are part of each CDR3. The D gene is left open where the match is weak. Clone size is stated in some rows and not others, as once, few, many or a class when expanded.

clone_size | j_call | d_call | v_call | cdr3_nt | cdr3_aa
- | TRBJ2-1 | TRBD2 | TRBV7-3 | TGTGCCAGCAGCTCCCTAGCGGGGGGGCCCCACAATGAGCAGTTCTTC | CASSSLAGGPHNEQFF
many | TRBJ2-7 | - | TRBV7-9 | TGTGCCAGCAGCTTAGTGACTAACCAAGAGCAGTACTTC | CASSLVTNQEQYF
few | TRBJ2-1 | - | TRBV29-1 | TGCAGCGTCCGGGACTCCGCCATCCTAAGCTCCTACAATGAGCAGTTCTTC | CSVRDSAILSSYNEQFF
few | TRBJ2-7 | TRBD2 | TRBV6-1 | TGTGCCAGCAGCGATATTGCGGGGGGTGGTGGTGAGCAGTACTTC | CASSDIAGGGGEQYF
once | TRBJ1-3 | - | TRBV4-3 | TGCGCCAGCAGCCAAGGGGTTACAAGGGGCTCTGGAAACACCATATATTTT | CASSQGVTRGSGNTIYF
few | TRBJ1-6 | - | TRBV7-9 | TGTGCCAGCAGCTTAGACCAGGATTCACCCCTCCACTTT | CASSLDQDSPLHF
- | TRBJ2-7 | TRBD1 | TRBV5-1 | TGCGCCAGCAGCTTGGTAGGACAGGGGGCGAACGAGCAGTACTTC | CASSLVGQGANEQYF
- | TRBJ2-7 | - | TRBV2 | TGTGCCAGCAGTGAAAGTAGCCACGAGCAGTACTTC | CASSESSHEQYF
- | TRBJ1-4 | - | TRBV25-1 | TGTGCCAGCAGTGAACCCGCTTTTGGTGAAAAACTGTTTTTT | CASSEPAFGEKLFF
few | TRBJ2-7 | TRBD1 | TRBV5-6 | TGTGCCAGCAGCACCCCGGGACAGGGCAGGAGCGAGCAGTACTTC | CASSTPGQGRSEQYF
few | TRBJ2-5 | - | TRBV30 | TGTGCCTGGGGTCCGGGACAAGAGACCCAGTACTTC | CAWGPGQETQYF
few | TRBJ2-7 | - | TRBV6-1 | TGTGCCAGCAAGTTCGACAGTCCCATCTACGAGCAGTACTTC | CASKFDSPIYEQYF
- | TRBJ2-3 | - | TRBV29-1 | TGCAGCGTTGAAGATCGGTTAGGGGGGCAGTATTTT | CSVEDRLGGQYF
- | TRBJ2-1 | TRBD2 | TRBV5-4 | TGTGCCAGCAGCTCGGGACTAGCGAAACACAATGAGCAGTTCTTC | CASSSGLAKHNEQFF
few | TRBJ2-5 | - | TRBV4-3 | TGCGCCAGCAGCCAAGATTTTGGAGGGCCAGAAGAGACCCAGTACTTC | CASSQDFGGPEETQYF
- | TRBJ1-5 | - | TRBV4-1 | TGCGCCAGCAGCCAAGATACTTCACAGCCCCAGCATTTT | CASSQDTSQPQHF
few | TRBJ1-1 | - | TRBV4-2 | TGTGCCAGCAGCCAAGGCTCGCAAGGACAGAGCAACACTGAAGCTTTCTTT | CASSQGSQGQSNTEAFF
few | TRBJ2-1 | - | TRBV7-9 | TGTGCCAGCAGCTTAATAGGTGGGGCGTCCTACAATGAGCAGTTCTTC | CASSLIGGASYNEQFF
few | TRBJ2-3 | - | TRBV7-2 | TGTGCCAGCAGCTCAGCCGGGACGCGAGGAGATACGCAGTATTTT | CASSSAGTRGDTQYF
- | TRBJ2-7 | - | TRBV30 | TGTGCCTGGAGTGTAGAATCCTTGGGTCTAAGGTACTTC | CAWSVESLGLRYF
- | TRBJ2-1 | - | TRBV9 | TGTGCCAGCAGCACCTTTAGTGAGCAGTTCTTC | CASSTFSEQFF
- | TRBJ1-6 | - | TRBV7-2 | TGTGCCAGCAGCTTGTACGGATATAGGGGTAATAATTCACCCCTCCACTTT | CASSLYGYRGNNSPLHF
once | TRBJ2-5 | TRBD2 | TRBV6-5 | TGTGCCAGCAGACGCGCCGGGACTAGCGGAGAGACCCAGTACTTC | CASRRAGTSGETQYF
- | TRBJ1-2 | TRBD1 | TRBV7-2 | TGTGCCAGCAGCTTAGTTGGGACAGGGGGCCATGGCTACACCTTC | CASSLVGTGGHGYTF
few | TRBJ2-7 | - | TRBV28 | TGTGCCAGCACCCCGGGGCAGGCGGTGGCCTACGAGCAGTACTTC | CASTPGQAVAYEQYF
few | TRBJ2-3 | TRBD2 | TRBV7-8 | TGTGCCAGCAGCCTCCGGACTAGCGGGGAAAGCACAGATACGCAGTATTTT | CASSLRTSGESTDTQYF
- | TRBJ2-1 | - | TRBV7-2 | TGTGCCGCGAAGAGTTCTAGCTCCTACAATGAGCAGTTCTTC | CAAKSSSSYNEQFF
- | TRBJ2-7 | - | TRBV27 | TGTGCCAGCAGTAGTAGAGAATCCTACGAGCAGTACTTC | CASSSRESYEQYF
- | TRBJ2-3 | - | TRBV7-6 | TGTGCCAGCAGCCGGAGTTTGGGGGAACGACCAACAGATACGCAGTATTTT | CASSRSLGERPTDTQYF
- | TRBJ1-4 | - | TRBV7-2 | TGTGCCAGCAGCTTAATTTGGCAGGGAGGCGAAAAACTGTTTTTT | CASSLIWQGGEKLFF
- | TRBJ2-3 | TRBD2 | TRBV19 | TGTGCCAGTCTGGGAGGGGCCACAGATACGCAGTATTTT | CASLGGATDTQYF
few | TRBJ1-2 | - | TRBV7-2 | TGTGCCAGCAGCCAACGCCCAGGGAGTTGGAGCTTTAGCTACACCTTC | CASSQRPGSWSFSYTF
few | TRBJ1-2 | - | TRBV27 | TGTGCCAGCAGTTTAAGGGGAGCTAACTATGGCTACACCTTC | CASSLRGANYGYTF
few | TRBJ2-5 | - | TRBV7-2 | TGTGCCAGCAGCCCGAAAGGGGATCGATCGGGGACCCAGTACTTC | CASSPKGDRSGTQYF
- | TRBJ2-7 | - | TRBV7-2 | TGTGCCAGCAGCTTGGACCATTCCTACGAGCAGTACTTC | CASSLDHSYEQYF
- | TRBJ1-5 | - | TRBV5-4 | TGTGCCAGCAGCTTGGGGGGTAGCAATCAGCCCCAGCATTTT | CASSLGGSNQPQHF
many | TRBJ2-1 | TRBD1 | TRBV6-5 | TGTGCCAGCAGGGGACAGGGCATCAATGAGCAGTTCTTC | CASRGQGINEQFF
- | TRBJ2-5 | TRBD1 | TRBV11-2 | TGTGCCAGCAGCCGACCGGGACAGGGGGCGCGGGAGACCCAGTACTTC | CASSRPGQGARETQYF
- | TRBJ2-5 | - | TRBV10-3 | TGTGCCATCAGTGATTCGACAGGACAAGAGACCCAGTACTTC | CAISDSTGQETQYF
few | TRBJ1-1 | - | TRBV14 | TGTGCCAGCAGCCAAGGTAACCGGGACCATGAAGCTTTCTTT | CASSQGNRDHEAFF
few | TRBJ2-5 | - | TRBV7-7 | TGTGCCAGCAGCTTGATATCCCAAGAGACCCAGTACTTC | CASSLISQETQYF
- | TRBJ2-3 | TRBD1 | TRBV25-1 | TGTGCCAGCTATAGCACGGGACAGGGAGATACGCAGTATTTT | CASYSTGQGDTQYF
- | TRBJ2-7 | TRBD1 | TRBV30 | TGTGCCTGGTCCGGGACAGGGTCCGACGAGCAGTACTTC | CAWSGTGSDEQYF
few | TRBJ2-6 | - | TRBV7-2 | TGTGCCAGCAGCTTAGTTGGGGTCGGGGCCAACGTCCTGACTTTC | CASSLVGVGANVLTF
few | TRBJ2-2 | - | TRBV5-1 | TGCGCCAGCAGCTTGGGTGTTACCGGGGAGCTGTTTTTT | CASSLGVTGELFF